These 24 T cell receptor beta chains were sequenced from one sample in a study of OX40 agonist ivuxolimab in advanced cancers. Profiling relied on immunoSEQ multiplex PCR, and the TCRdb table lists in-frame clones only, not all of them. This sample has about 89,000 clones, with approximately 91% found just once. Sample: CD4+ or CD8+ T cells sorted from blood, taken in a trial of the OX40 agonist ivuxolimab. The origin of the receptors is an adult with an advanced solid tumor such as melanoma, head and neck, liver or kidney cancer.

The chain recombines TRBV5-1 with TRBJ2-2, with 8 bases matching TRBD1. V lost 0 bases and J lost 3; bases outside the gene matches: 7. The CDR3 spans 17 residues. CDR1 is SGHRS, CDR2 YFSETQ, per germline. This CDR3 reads CASSLGPQGADTGELFF. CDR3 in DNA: TGCGCCAGCAGCTTGGGACCCCAGGGGGCTGACACCGGGGAGCTGTTTTTT.

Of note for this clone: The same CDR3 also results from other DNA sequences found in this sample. Here the CDR3 DNA reads TGTGCCAGCAGCTTAGGGTCCACTGAAGCTTTCTTT. Protein: CASSLGSTEAFF. The chain carries TRBV7-9 and TRBJ1-1; D gene ambiguous. V was pared by 1 base and J by 4 bases, with 4 bases between. This CDR3 is built from 12 residues. Germline loops: CDR1 SEHNR, CDR2 FQNEAQ (reference sequence).

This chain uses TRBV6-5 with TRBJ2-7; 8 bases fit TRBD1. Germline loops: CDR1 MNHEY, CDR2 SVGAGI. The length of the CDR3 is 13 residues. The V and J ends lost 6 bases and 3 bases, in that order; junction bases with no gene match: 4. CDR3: CASRTGDLYEQYF. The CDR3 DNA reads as TGTGCCAGCAGGACAGGGGATCTCTACGAGCAGTACTTC.

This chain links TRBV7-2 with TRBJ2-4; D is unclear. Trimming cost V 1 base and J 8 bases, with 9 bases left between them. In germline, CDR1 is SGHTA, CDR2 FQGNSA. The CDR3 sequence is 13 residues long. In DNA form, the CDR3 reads TGTGCCAGCAGCTTAGGCCATAAAGACATTCAGTACTTC. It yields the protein CASSLGHKDIQYF.

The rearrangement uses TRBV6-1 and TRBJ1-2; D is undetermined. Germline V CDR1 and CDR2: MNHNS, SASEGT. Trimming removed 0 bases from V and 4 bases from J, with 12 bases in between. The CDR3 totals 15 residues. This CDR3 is CASSEAQGGLYGYTF. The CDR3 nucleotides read TGTGCCAGCAGTGAAGCTCAAGGTGGCCTCTATGGCTACACCTTC.

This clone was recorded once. CDR3 DNA: TGTGCCAGCACCAGTCAAGGACAGGGGTCCTACGAGCAGTACTTC. This encodes CASTSQGQGSYEQYF. V gene TRBV11-2 combines with J gene TRBJ2-7; 9 bases agree with TRBD1. Germline V gene sequence: CDR1 SGHAT, CDR2 FQNNGV. V lost 7 bases to trimming and J lost 1 base; unmatched junction nucleotides: 8. This CDR3 contains 15 residues. Variable domain in full (rest from reference TRBV11-2 and TRBJ2-7): EAGVAQSPRYKIIEKRQSVAFWCNPISGHATLYWYQQILGQGPKLLIQFQNNGVVDDSQLPKDRFSAERLKGVDSTLKIQPAKLEDSAVYLCASTSQGQGSYEQYFGPGTRLTVT.

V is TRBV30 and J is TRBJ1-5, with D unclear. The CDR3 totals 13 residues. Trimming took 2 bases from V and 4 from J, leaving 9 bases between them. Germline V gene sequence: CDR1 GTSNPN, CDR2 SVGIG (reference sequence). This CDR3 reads CAWSPAGNQPQHF. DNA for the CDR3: TGTGCCTGGAGTCCAGCTGGGAATCAGCCCCAGCATTTT.

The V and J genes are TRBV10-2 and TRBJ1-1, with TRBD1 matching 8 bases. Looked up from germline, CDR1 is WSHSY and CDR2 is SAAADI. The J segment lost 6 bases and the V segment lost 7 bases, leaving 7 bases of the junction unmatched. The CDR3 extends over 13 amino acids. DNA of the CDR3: TGCGCCAGCACCGGACAGGGTTCCCCTGAAGCTTTCTTT. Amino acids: CASTGQGSPEAFF.

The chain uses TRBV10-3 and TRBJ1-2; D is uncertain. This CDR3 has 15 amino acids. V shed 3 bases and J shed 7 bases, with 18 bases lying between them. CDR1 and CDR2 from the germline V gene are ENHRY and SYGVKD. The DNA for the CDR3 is TGTGCCATCAGTGAAAGGGAGGGATCGGGGAGTGGCTACACCTTC. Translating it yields CAISEREGSGSGYTF.

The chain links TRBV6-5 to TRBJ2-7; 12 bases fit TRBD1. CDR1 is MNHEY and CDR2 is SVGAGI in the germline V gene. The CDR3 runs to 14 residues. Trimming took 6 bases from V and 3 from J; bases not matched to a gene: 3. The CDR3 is CASRGQGASYEQYF. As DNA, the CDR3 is TGTGCCAGCAGGGGACAGGGGGCAAGCTACGAGCAGTACTTC.

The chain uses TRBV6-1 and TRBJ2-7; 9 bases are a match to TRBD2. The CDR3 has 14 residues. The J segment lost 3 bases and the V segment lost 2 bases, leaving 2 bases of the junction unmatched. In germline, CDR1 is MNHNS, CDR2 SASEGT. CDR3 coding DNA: TGTGCCAGCAGTGAAAGACTAGCGGACTACGAGCAGTACTTC. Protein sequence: CASSERLADYEQYF.

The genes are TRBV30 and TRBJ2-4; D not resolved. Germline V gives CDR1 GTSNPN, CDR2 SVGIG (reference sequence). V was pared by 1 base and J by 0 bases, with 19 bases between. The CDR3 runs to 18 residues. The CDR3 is CAWSARVGEPLAKNIQYF. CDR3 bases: TGTGCCTGGAGTGCCCGTGTAGGAGAACCCTTAGCCAAAAACATTCAGTACTTC.

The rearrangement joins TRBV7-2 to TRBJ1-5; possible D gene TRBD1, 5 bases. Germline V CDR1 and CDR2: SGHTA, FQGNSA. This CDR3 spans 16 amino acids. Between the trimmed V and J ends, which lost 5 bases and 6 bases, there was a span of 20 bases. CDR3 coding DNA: TGTGCCAGCAGCGTCCTCGGTATAGGGGAGACTCAGCCCCAGCATTTT. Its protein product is CASSVLGIGETQPQHF.

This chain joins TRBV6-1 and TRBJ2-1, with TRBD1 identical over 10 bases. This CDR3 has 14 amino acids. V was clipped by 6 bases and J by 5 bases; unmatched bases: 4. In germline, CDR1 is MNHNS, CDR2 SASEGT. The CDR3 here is CASSRDRGDNEQFF. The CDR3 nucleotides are TGTGCCAGCAGCCGGGACAGGGGAGACAATGAGCAGTTCTTC.

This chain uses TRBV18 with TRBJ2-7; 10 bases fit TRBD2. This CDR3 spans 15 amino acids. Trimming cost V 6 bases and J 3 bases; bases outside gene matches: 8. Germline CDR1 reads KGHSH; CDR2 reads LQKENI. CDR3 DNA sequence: TGTGCCAGCTCTTTTTCTAGCGGGGGCGGCTACGAGCAGTACTTC. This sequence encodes CASSFSSGGGYEQYF.

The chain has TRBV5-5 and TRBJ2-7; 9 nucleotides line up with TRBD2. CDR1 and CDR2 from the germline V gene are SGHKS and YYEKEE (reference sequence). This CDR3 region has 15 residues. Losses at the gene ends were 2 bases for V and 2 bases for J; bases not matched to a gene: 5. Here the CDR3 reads CASSFGSGGTYEQYF. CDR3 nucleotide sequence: TGTGCCAGCAGCTTTGGGAGCGGGGGGACCTACGAGCAGTACTTC. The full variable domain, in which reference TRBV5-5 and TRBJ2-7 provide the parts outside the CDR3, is DAGVTQSPTHLIKTRGQQVTLRCSPISGHKSVSWYQQVLGQGPQFIFQYYEKEERGRGNFPDRFSARQFPNYSSELNVNALLLGDSALYLCASSFGSGGTYEQYFGPGTRLTVT.

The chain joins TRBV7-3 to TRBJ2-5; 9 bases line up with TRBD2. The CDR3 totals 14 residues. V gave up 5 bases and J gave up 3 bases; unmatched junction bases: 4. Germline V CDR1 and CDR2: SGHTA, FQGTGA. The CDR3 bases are TGTGCCAGCAGCCCGGGACTAGCTGAAGAGACCCAGTACTTC. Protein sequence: CASSPGLAEETQYF.

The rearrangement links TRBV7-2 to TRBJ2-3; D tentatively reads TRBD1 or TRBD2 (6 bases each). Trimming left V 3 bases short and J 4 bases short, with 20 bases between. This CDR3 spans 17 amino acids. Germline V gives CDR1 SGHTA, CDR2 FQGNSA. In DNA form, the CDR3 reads TGTGCCAGCAGCTTCCTGAGGGGGGTAATAGTCGCAGATACGCAGTATTTT. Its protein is CASSFLRGVIVADTQYF.

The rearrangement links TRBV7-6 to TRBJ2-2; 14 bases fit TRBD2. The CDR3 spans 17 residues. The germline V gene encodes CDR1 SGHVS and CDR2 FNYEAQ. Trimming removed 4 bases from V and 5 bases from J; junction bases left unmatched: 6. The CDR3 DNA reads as TGTGCCAGCAGCTCCGGACTAGCGGGAGGCAATACCGGGGAGCTGTTTTTT. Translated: CASSSGLAGGNTGELFF.

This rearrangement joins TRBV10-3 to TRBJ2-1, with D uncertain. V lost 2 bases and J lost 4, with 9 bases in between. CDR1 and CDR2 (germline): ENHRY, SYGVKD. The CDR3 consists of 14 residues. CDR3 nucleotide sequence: TGTGCCATCAGTGAGGCCGGATCTTACAATGAGCAGTTCTTC. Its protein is CAISEAGSYNEQFF.

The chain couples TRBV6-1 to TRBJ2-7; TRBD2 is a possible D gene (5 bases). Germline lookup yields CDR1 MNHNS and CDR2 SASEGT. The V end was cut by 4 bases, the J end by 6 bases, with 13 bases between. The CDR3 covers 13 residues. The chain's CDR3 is CASSGSLAGEQYF. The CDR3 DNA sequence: TGTGCCAGCAGTGGATCCTTGGCGGGCGAGCAGTACTTC.

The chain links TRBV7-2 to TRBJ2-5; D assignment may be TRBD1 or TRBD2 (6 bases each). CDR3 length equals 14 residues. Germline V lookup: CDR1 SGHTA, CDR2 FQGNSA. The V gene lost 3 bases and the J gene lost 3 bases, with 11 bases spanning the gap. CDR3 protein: CASSFNGGEETQYF. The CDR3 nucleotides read TGTGCCAGCAGCTTTAACGGGGGCGAAGAGACCCAGTACTTC.

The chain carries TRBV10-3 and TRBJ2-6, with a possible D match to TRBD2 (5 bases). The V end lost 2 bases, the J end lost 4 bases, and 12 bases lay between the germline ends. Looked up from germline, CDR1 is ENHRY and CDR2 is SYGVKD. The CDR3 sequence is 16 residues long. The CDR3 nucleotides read TGTGCCATCAGTGAGCGGACTCTCTCCGGGGCCAACGTCCTGACTTTC. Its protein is CAISERTLSGANVLTF.

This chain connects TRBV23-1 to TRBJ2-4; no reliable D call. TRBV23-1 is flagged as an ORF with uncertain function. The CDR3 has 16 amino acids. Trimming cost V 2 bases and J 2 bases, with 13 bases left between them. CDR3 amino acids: CASSQKASLPKNIQYF. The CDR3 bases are TGCGCCAGCAGTCAAAAGGCCTCACTACCCAAAAACATTCAGTACTTC.